Listed below are T cell receptor beta chains from one sample, sequenced in a study of cytomegalovirus exposure and HLA in healthy donors. The method was immunoSEQ multiplex PCR; TCRdb's version includes in-frame clones alone and lacks a portion of them. This sample's table reports around 34,000 clones. Sequencing was carried out using PBMCs. These receptor sequences come from a woman aged 40 to 50 in good health and CMV-seropositive. Each CDR3 is given with its conserved first and last residue. Fields, in order: clone size, V gene, CDR3 protein. Clone size, where shown, is once, few, many, or a class for clones that have expanded.

clone_size: -; v_call: TRBV28; cdr3_aa: CASSFQDRGHHEQFF
clone_size: -; v_call: TRBV6-5; cdr3_aa: CASSQFTGELFF
clone_size: -; v_call: TRBV6-5; cdr3_aa: CASSYQPTGAGNTIYF
clone_size: -; v_call: TRBV14; cdr3_aa: CASSRGLQETQYF
clone_size: -; v_call: TRBV5-1; cdr3_aa: CASMRNREWNNEQFF
clone_size: -; v_call: TRBV7-9; cdr3_aa: CASSSGLLSNEKLFF
clone_size: -; v_call: TRBV9; cdr3_aa: CASSLDLQDTIYF
clone_size: -; v_call: TRBV14; cdr3_aa: CASTSGLAEAVDEQFF
clone_size: -; v_call: TRBV6-1; cdr3_aa: CASSEPKAGVVGGYTF
clone_size: -; v_call: TRBV13; cdr3_aa: CASSPTLQGGNEQFF
clone_size: -; v_call: TRBV28; cdr3_aa: CASSTVNGELFF
clone_size: -; v_call: TRBV5-6; cdr3_aa: CASSPGGDEQYF
clone_size: -; v_call: TRBV18; cdr3_aa: CASSATPGTDEWVEQYF
clone_size: -; v_call: TRBV6-5; cdr3_aa: CASSRAGYGYTF
clone_size: -; v_call: TRBV19; cdr3_aa: CASSSLEEEQFF
clone_size: -; v_call: TRBV5-4; cdr3_aa: CASSLPVADTQYF
clone_size: -; v_call: TRBV30; cdr3_aa: CAWSVFDNSPLHF
clone_size: -; v_call: TRBV7-9; cdr3_aa: CASSITDNEQFF
clone_size: -; v_call: TRBV6-1; cdr3_aa: CATDDRGNSPLHF
clone_size: -; v_call: TRBV4-1; cdr3_aa: CASNNMGRAPPEAFF
clone_size: -; v_call: TRBV7-9; cdr3_aa: CASSSDRDTGELFF
clone_size: -; v_call: TRBV7-8; cdr3_aa: CASSLSGASPRELFF
clone_size: medium-sized; v_call: TRBV6-6; cdr3_aa: CASSSQHQGFNSPLHF
clone_size: -; v_call: TRBV28; cdr3_aa: CASSAGAGSSSGQPQHF
clone_size: -; v_call: TRBV29-1; cdr3_aa: CSVDGGSITEAFF
clone_size: -; v_call: TRBV20-1; cdr3_aa: CSALGKETQYF
clone_size: -; v_call: TRBV5-1; cdr3_aa: CASSFAGLAGVDEQYF
clone_size: -; v_call: TRBV6-6; cdr3_aa: CASNKRGNTEAFF
clone_size: -; v_call: TRBV19; cdr3_aa: CASSINSGRAGVDNEQFF
clone_size: -; v_call: TRBV6-1; cdr3_aa: CASSEMLGTSANEQFF
clone_size: -; v_call: TRBV6-5; cdr3_aa: CASRRQDRYDGYTF
clone_size: -; v_call: TRBV10-3; cdr3_aa: CAISGQGGDSPLHF
clone_size: -; v_call: TRBV2; cdr3_aa: CASSAYRQGGSYNSPLHF
clone_size: -; v_call: TRBV4-1; cdr3_aa: CASSSRGQGYTDTQYF
clone_size: -; v_call: TRBV29-1; cdr3_aa: CSVSGEPNSPLHF
clone_size: -; v_call: TRBV5-1; cdr3_aa: CASSKDGGNPPSGANVLTF
clone_size: -; v_call: TRBV5-4; cdr3_aa: CASSLGTHTEAFF
clone_size: -; v_call: TRBV7-9; cdr3_aa: CASSPFGDTTYEQYF
clone_size: -; v_call: TRBV11-3; cdr3_aa: CASSSDRNEQYF
clone_size: -; v_call: TRBV4-2; cdr3_aa: CASSQDRNNEQFF
clone_size: -; v_call: TRBV15; cdr3_aa: CATSLTSQGASYNEQFF
clone_size: -; v_call: TRBV6-1; cdr3_aa: CASSVQGATYEQYF
clone_size: -; v_call: TRBV30; cdr3_aa: CAWSGGLAGVGQYF
clone_size: -; v_call: TRBV7-6; cdr3_aa: CASSSPGGKDEKLFF
clone_size: -; v_call: TRBV5-4; cdr3_aa: CASSLGTLSLF
clone_size: -; v_call: TRBV28; cdr3_aa: CASSLSGQGKRETQYF
clone_size: -; v_call: TRBV7-9; cdr3_aa: CASSLPAMNYGYTF
clone_size: -; v_call: TRBV6-5; cdr3_aa: CASSWKAVPSYNEQFF
clone_size: -; v_call: TRBV11-2; cdr3_aa: CASSSYRTPREHF
clone_size: -; v_call: TRBV7-3; cdr3_aa: CASSFRSGGLSDTQYF
clone_size: -; v_call: TRBV6-1; cdr3_aa: CASSEAADYQPQHF
clone_size: -; v_call: TRBV6-6; cdr3_aa: CASSYDRGNEQYF
clone_size: -; v_call: TRBV19; cdr3_aa: CASSIQRNEKLFF
clone_size: -; v_call: TRBV7-3; cdr3_aa: CASSLGLGREQYF
clone_size: -; v_call: TRBV5-8; cdr3_aa: CASSLLRGREKLFF
clone_size: -; v_call: TRBV5-1; cdr3_aa: CASSLERDRDPQETQYF
clone_size: -; v_call: TRBV19; cdr3_aa: CASSIGGAEQYF
clone_size: -; v_call: TRBV7-6; cdr3_aa: CASSGHSGANVLTF
clone_size: -; v_call: TRBV5-1; cdr3_aa: CASSLAGSYEQYF
clone_size: -; v_call: TRBV7-9; cdr3_aa: CASSLAAGTQETQYF